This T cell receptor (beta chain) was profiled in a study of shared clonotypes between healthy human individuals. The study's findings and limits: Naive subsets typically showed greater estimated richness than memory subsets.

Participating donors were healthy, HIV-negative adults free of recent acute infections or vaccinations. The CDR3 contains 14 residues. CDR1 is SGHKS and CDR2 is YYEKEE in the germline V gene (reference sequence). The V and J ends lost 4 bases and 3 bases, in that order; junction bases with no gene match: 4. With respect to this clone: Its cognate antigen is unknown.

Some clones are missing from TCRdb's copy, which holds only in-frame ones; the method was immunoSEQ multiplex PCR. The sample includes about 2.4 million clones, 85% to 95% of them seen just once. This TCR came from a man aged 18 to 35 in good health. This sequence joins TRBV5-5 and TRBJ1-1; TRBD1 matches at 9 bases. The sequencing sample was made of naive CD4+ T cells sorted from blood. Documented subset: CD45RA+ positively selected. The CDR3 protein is CASSRGQGYTEAFF. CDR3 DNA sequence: TGTGCCAGCAGCCGGGGACAGGGATACACTGAAGCTTTCTTT.